Below, 29 T cell receptor beta chains from the same sample are listed, as sequenced in a study of blood T cell repertoires in COVID-19. TCRdb keeps only in-frame clones here, not all; method: immunoSEQ multiplex PCR. The data show about 70,000 clones, with about 91% seen just once and 5.5% to 7% held by the top ten. The specimen sequenced was peripheral blood. All receptors derive from a woman in her 70s with acute or convalescent COVID-19.

The chain employs TRBV7-2 and TRBJ1-5; D is unclear. Trimming removed 5 bases at V and 0 bases at J, with 11 bases between. Germline CDR1 is SGHTA and CDR2 is FQGNSA. CDR3 size: 15 residues. CDR3 DNA: TGTGCCAGCAGCCCCGCTGTTAGTAGCAATCAGCCCCAGCATTTT. Translating gives CASSPAVSSNQPQHF.

This clone has a single count. The chain carries TRBV24-1 and TRBJ1-2; no firm D call. CDR1 and CDR2 (germline): KGHDR, SFDVKD. V lost 6 bases to trimming and J lost 0 bases, with 7 bases between them. This CDR3 spans 13 amino acids. The CDR3 nucleotides are TGTGCCACCAGTAGGCGGGCTAACTATGGCTACACCTTC. Translating gives CATSRRANYGYTF.

This rearrangement joins TRBV28 to TRBJ2-7; D gene uncertain. Germline loops: CDR1 MDHEN, CDR2 SYDVKM. The length of the CDR3 is 12 residues. V lost 6 bases, J lost 1 base, and 7 bases lay in between. The CDR3 region is CASRQNSYEQYF. CDR3 coding DNA: TGTGCCAGCAGACAGAATTCCTACGAGCAGTACTTC.

The rearrangement uses TRBV11-2 and TRBJ1-2; D unclear. V lost 6 bases to trimming and J lost 10 bases, with 24 bases between them. The CDR3 consists of 15 residues. Germline loops: CDR1 SGHAT, CDR2 FQNNGV. The DNA for the CDR3 is TGTGCCAGCAGAAAAACCCGGGGAGGCCCCTCGGACTACACCTTC. This sequence encodes CASRKTRGGPSDYTF.

The chain uses TRBV19 and TRBJ1-1; D not certain. V shed 2 bases and J shed 1 base, with 14 bases lying between them. Germline values: CDR1 LNHDA, CDR2 SQIVND (reference sequence). The CDR3 spans 16 residues. In DNA, the CDR3 is TGTGCCAGTAGTATACGAGTAGTTGGGAGGAACACTGAAGCTTTCTTT. Translated: CASSIRVVGRNTEAFF.

The chain has TRBV27 and TRBJ2-4; 7 positions agree with TRBD2. The CDR3 has 13 residues. Unmatched junction bases numbered 6, after V lost 7 bases and J lost 6 bases. Germline values: CDR1 MNHEY, CDR2 SMNVEV (reference sequence). CDR3 DNA: TGTGCCAGCATCCCTGGGGGGGGAAACATTCAGTACTTC. Protein product: CASIPGGGNIQYF.

V gene TRBV4-3 combines with J gene TRBJ2-4, with 8 positions matching TRBD2. Losses at the gene ends were 4 bases for V and 7 bases for J; bases not matched to a gene: 9. Germline V CDR1 and CDR2: LGHNA, YSLEER. The CDR3 loop spans 15 amino acids. The CDR3 reads CASSLDGGEWNIQYF. DNA of the CDR3: TGCGCCAGCAGCCTGGACGGGGGGGAATGGAACATTCAGTACTTC.

The chain recombines TRBV28 with TRBJ2-3, with 12 nucleotides matching TRBD2. The germline gives CDR1 MDHEN, CDR2 SYDVKM. This CDR3 region has 16 residues. Trimming at V came to 4 bases and at J to 3 bases, leaving 5 bases not matched to a gene. CDR3 protein: CASSYRLAGVTDTQYF. In DNA, the CDR3 is TGTGCCAGCAGTTACCGACTAGCGGGGGTTACAGATACGCAGTATTTT.

The V call is TRBV13, the J call TRBJ2-7; 7 bases map to TRBD2. This CDR3 comprises 15 residues. Trimming cost V 4 bases and J 3 bases; bases outside gene matches: 9. Per germline, CDR1 PRHDT and CDR2 FYEKMQ (reference sequence). The CDR3 coding sequence is TGTGCCAGCAGCTGGGAGGCGGGAGACATCTACGAGCAGTACTTC. Translating it yields CASSWEAGDIYEQYF.

This chain links TRBV28 with TRBJ2-5, with TRBD2 matching over 9 bases. This CDR3 spans 17 amino acids. Germline assignment: CDR1 MDHEN and CDR2 SYDVKM. Trimming cost V 2 bases and J 2 bases; bases outside gene matches: 9. CDR3 nucleotides: TGTGCCAGCAGTTTAAATAGCGGGGGTTACAGACAAGAGACCCAGTACTTC. It codes for CASSLNSGGYRQETQYF.

V usage is TRBV7-2 and J usage is TRBJ2-7, with 8 nucleotides matching TRBD1. The length of the CDR3 is 15 residues. CDR1 and CDR2 (germline): SGHTA, FQGNSA. V shed 5 bases, J shed 4 bases, and the junction held 10 bases outside the gene matches. The CDR3 here is CASSPRDRTLYEQYF. The DNA of the CDR3 is TGTGCCAGCAGCCCTCGGGACAGGACTCTTTACGAGCAGTACTTC.

V and J are TRBV28 and TRBJ1-1; D uncertain. Trimming stripped 8 bases from V and 1 base from J, with 11 bases between. The CDR3 is made up of 13 amino acids. CDR1 is MDHEN, CDR2 SYDVKM, per germline. This chain's CDR3 is CASGRHTNTEAFF. The CDR3 region has the DNA TGTGCCAGCGGAAGACACACGAACACTGAAGCTTTCTTT.

The rearrangement joins TRBV28 to TRBJ1-5; D is perhaps TRBD1 (5 bases). Trimming took off 6 bases at V and 6 bases at J, with 15 bases between the two ends. Germline assignment: CDR1 MDHEN and CDR2 SYDVKM. The CDR3 has 14 residues. CDR3 sequence (DNA): TGTGCCAGCAGCCTGGGGGGGGACGGTCAGCCCCAGCATTTT. Translation: CASSLGGDGQPQHF.

This chain joins TRBV30 and TRBJ1-1; D uncertain. CDR1 and CDR2 (germline): GTSNPN, SVGIG (reference sequence). The CDR3 length is 11 residues. The V gene lost 1 base and the J gene lost 6 bases, with 6 bases spanning the gap. The CDR3 nucleotides are TGTGCCTGGAGTGCCCTCGCTGAAGCTTTCTTT. Translation: CAWSALAEAFF.

The CDR3 bases are TGTGCCAGCAGTCCCGCCGGGCTACTAGACACTGAAGCTTTCTTT. Encoded protein: CASSPAGLLDTEAFF. This rearrangement joins TRBV27 to TRBJ1-1; D uncertain. Germline lookup yields CDR1 MNHEY and CDR2 SMNVEV (reference sequence). The CDR3 length is 15 residues. V lost 5 bases, J lost 3 bases, and 16 bases lay in between.

The rearrangement uses TRBV29-1 and TRBJ2-3; 11 nucleotides match TRBD2. The CDR3 covers 15 residues. V lost 6 bases to trimming and J lost 4 bases; unmatched junction nucleotides: 9. CDR1 SQVTM and CDR2 ANQGSEA come from the germline V gene. This chain's CDR3 is CSVSETSGAADTQYF. In DNA, the CDR3 is TGCAGCGTATCCGAGACTAGCGGGGCGGCAGATACGCAGTATTTT.

The rearrangement joins TRBV29-1 to TRBJ1-4, with a weak D call TRBD1 (6 bases). This CDR3 comprises 13 residues. Germline CDR1 is SQVTM and CDR2 is ANQGSEA. The V and J ends lost 6 bases and 8 bases respectively, with 16 bases between them. CDR3 in amino acids: CSVIQGYGEKLFF. The CDR3 DNA sequence: TGCAGCGTGATACAGGGATATGGAGAAAAACTGTTTTTT.

The gene calls are TRBV4-2 and TRBJ1-1; tentative D call: TRBD1 (5 bases). Germline-derived CDR1 and CDR2 are LGHNA and YNFKEQ. The CDR3 is 14 residues long. V gave up 4 bases and J gave up 1 base, with 10 bases separating them. The CDR3 DNA is TGTGCCAGCAGCCTCGACAGCTCGAACACTGAAGCTTTCTTT. Its translation: CASSLDSSNTEAFF.

The rearrangement links TRBV28 to TRBJ2-7, with a possible D match to TRBD1 (6 bases). This CDR3 has 15 residues. Between the trimmed V and J ends, which lost 6 bases and 6 bases, there was a span of 21 bases. Germline loops: CDR1 MDHEN, CDR2 SYDVKM. The CDR3 spells CASSIQGLGSGEQYF. CDR3 in DNA: TGTGCCAGCAGCATACAGGGTCTCGGGTCGGGCGAGCAGTACTTC.

DNA for the CDR3: TGTGCCAGCAGTGGAGCTGGGCTAGCGGGGTACAATGAGCAGTTCTTC. This gives the protein CASSGAGLAGYNEQFF. This chain connects TRBV28 to TRBJ2-1; 9 nucleotides match TRBD2. Trimming cost V 5 bases and J 4 bases; bases outside gene matches: 9. The CDR3 contains 16 residues. The germline V gene has CDR1 MDHEN and CDR2 SYDVKM.

The rearrangement links TRBV19 to TRBJ2-5; D remains unclear. Trimming removed 10 bases from V and 2 bases from J, with 11 bases in between. The CDR3 is 12 residues long. Germline V gene lookup returns CDR1 LNHDA and CDR2 SQIVND (reference sequence). This CDR3 is CATSGLQETQYF. CDR3 nucleotide sequence: TGTGCCACCTCAGGATTACAAGAGACCCAGTACTTC.

The chain couples TRBV7-9 to TRBJ2-7; TRBD1 agrees at 8 bases. The CDR3 consists of 13 residues. With V trimmed by 8 bases and J by 3 bases, 6 bases remained unmatched. Per germline, CDR1 SEHNR and CDR2 FQNEAQ (reference sequence). Here the CDR3 DNA reads TGTGCCAGCTCACCCACAGGGGGCTACGAGCAGTACTTC. Its translation: CASSPTGGYEQYF.

V gene TRBV9 combines with J gene TRBJ2-7; perhaps TRBD1 as D (5 bases). The V end was cut by 0 bases, the J end by 0 bases, with 13 bases between. There are 16 residues in the CDR3. From germline, CDR1 is SGDLS and CDR2 YYNGEE. CDR3: CASSVDETELSYEQYF. In DNA, the CDR3 is TGTGCCAGCAGCGTAGATGAGACAGAGCTCTCCTACGAGCAGTACTTC. The full variable domain, with the rest looked up from reference TRBV9 and TRBJ2-7, is DSGVTQTPKHLITATGQRVTLRCSPRSGDLSVYWYQQSLDQGLQFLIQYYNGEERAKGNILERFSAQQFPDLHSELNLSSLELGDSALYFCASSVDETELSYEQYFGPGTRLTVT.

The chain has TRBV16 and TRBJ1-3, with no clear D. V lost 0 bases, J lost 0 bases, and 12 bases lay in between. Germline V gene lookup returns CDR1 KGHSY and CDR2 FQNENV. This CDR3 comprises 17 residues. The CDR3 region has the DNA TGTGCCAGCAGCCAATCACCAGGCTCGAACTCTGGAAACACCATATATTTT. This encodes CASSQSPGSNSGNTIYF. Full variable domain (remainder filled in from reference TRBV16 and TRBJ1-3): GEEVAQTPKHLVRGEGQKAKLYCAPIKGHSYVFWYQQVLKNEFKFLISFQNENVFDETGMPKERFSAKCLPNSPCSLEIQATKLEDSAVYFCASSQSPGSNSGNTIYFGEGSWLTVV.

The V call is TRBV11-3, the J call TRBJ2-1; 7 bases line up with TRBD1. V gave up 5 bases and J gave up 7 bases; unmatched junction bases: 8. The CDR3 totals 14 residues. Germline-derived CDR1 and CDR2 are SGHNT and YENEEA. CDR3 amino acids: CASSQSTGPNEQFF. The CDR3 DNA is TGTGCCAGCAGCCAGTCGACAGGGCCGAATGAGCAGTTCTTC.

The chain is built from TRBV5-8 and TRBJ1-1; TRBD1 matches at 7 bases. The CDR3 contains 13 residues. With 4 bases clipped from V and 5 bases from J, the junction kept 5 bases outside the gene matches. Germline V lookup: CDR1 SGHTS, CDR2 YDEGEE. In DNA, the CDR3 is TGTGCCAGCAGCAAGGACAGGCGGACTGAAGCTTTCTTT. This gives the protein CASSKDRRTEAFF.

The rearrangement joins TRBV11-2 to TRBJ1-5; D ambiguous. Germline V gene lookup returns CDR1 SGHAT and CDR2 FQNNGV. V shed 4 bases and J shed 3 bases, with 4 bases lying between them. The length of the CDR3 is 12 residues. The CDR3 loop reads CASSSYNQPQHF. In nucleotides, the CDR3 is TGTGCCAGCAGCTCCTACAATCAGCCCCAGCATTTT. The full variable domain, its missing parts supplied by reference TRBV11-2 and TRBJ1-5, is EAGVAQSPRYKIIEKRQSVAFWCNPISGHATLYWYQQILGQGPKLLIQFQNNGVVDDSQLPKDRFSAERLKGVDSTLKIQPAKLEDSAVYLCASSSYNQPQHFGDGTRLSIL.

The rearrangement links TRBV16 to TRBJ2-5; D gene uncertain. V was shortened by 2 bases and J by 5 bases, with 12 bases between the two germline ends. CDR1 is KGHSY and CDR2 is FQNENV in the germline V gene. CDR3 size: 14 residues. The chain's CDR3 is CASSQLTVVETQYF. For the CDR3, the DNA is TGTGCCAGCAGCCAACTCACCGTAGTGGAGACCCAGTACTTC.

The chain couples TRBV7-9 to TRBJ2-1; 10 bases align to TRBD2. Germline-derived CDR1 and CDR2 are SEHNR and FQNEAQ (reference sequence). The trim removed 1 base at V and 5 bases at J, leaving 8 bases unmatched. CDR3 length equals 17 residues. The CDR3 protein is CASSLGIAGGGDNEQFF. The CDR3 DNA follows: TGTGCCAGCAGCTTAGGGATAGCGGGGGGTGGAGACAATGAGCAGTTCTTC.